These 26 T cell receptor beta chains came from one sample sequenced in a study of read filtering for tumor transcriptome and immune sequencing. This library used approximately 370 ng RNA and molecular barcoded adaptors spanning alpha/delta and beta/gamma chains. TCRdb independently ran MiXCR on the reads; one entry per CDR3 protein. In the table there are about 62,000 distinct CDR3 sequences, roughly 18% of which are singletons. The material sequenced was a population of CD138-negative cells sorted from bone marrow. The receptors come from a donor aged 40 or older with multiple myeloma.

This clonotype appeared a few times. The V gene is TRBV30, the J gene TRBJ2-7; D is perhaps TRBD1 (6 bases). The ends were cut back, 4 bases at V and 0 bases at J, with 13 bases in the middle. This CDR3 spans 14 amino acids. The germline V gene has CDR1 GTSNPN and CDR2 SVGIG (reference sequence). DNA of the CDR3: TGTGCCTGGAAAAGGGACATCCTCTCCTACGAGCAGTACTTC. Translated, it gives CAWKRDILSYEQYF.

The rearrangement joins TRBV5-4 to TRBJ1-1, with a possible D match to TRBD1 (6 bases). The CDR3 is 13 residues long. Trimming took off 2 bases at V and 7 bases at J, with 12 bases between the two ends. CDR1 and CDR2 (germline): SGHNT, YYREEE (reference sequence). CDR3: CASSFQGQGEAFF. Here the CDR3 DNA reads TGTGCCAGCAGCTTTCAGGGGCAGGGTGAAGCTTTCTTT.

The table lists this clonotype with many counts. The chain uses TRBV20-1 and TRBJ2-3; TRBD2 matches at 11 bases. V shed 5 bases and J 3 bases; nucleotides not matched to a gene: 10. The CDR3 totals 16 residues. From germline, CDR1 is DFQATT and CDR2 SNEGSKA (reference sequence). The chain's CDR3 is CSAERPTSGATDTQYF. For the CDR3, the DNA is TGCAGTGCTGAACGACCGACTAGCGGGGCTACAGATACGCAGTATTTT.

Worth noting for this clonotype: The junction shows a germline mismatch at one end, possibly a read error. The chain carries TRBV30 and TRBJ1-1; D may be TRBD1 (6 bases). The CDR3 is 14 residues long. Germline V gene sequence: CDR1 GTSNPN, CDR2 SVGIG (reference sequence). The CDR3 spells CAWSAPGANAEAFF. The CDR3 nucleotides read TGTGCCTGGAGTGCCCCGGGGGCGAACGCTGAAGCTTTCTTT.

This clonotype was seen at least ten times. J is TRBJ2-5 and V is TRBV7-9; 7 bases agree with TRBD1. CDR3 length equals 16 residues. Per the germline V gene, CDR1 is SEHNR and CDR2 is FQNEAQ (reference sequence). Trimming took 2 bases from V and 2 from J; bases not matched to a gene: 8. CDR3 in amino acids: CASSLTRGQTQETQYF. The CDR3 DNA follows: TGTGCCAGCAGCTTAACTAGGGGGCAGACACAAGAGACCCAGTACTTC.

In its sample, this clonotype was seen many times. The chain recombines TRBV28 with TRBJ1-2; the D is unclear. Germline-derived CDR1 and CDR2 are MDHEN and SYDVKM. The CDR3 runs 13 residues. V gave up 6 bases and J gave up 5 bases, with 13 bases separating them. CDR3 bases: TGTGCCAGCAGCAGCATCAGCGTTTATGGCTACACCTTC. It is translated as CASSSISVYGYTF.

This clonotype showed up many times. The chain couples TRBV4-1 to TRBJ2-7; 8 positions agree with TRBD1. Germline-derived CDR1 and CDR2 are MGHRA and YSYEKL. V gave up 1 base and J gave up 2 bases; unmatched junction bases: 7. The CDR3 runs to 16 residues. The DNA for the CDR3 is TGCGCCAGCAGCCAAGGGCCGGACAGGGCGACCTACGAGCAGTACTTC. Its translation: CASSQGPDRATYEQYF.

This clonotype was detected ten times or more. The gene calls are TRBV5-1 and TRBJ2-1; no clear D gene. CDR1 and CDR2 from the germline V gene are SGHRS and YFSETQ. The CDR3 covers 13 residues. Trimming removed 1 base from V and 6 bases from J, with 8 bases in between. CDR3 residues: CASSLSRTNEQFF. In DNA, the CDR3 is TGCGCCAGCAGCTTGAGTAGAACCAATGAGCAGTTCTTC.

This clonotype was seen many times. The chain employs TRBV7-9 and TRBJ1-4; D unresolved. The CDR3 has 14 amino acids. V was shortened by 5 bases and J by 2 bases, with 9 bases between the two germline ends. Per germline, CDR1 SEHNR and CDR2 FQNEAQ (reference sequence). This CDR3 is CASSPVTTNEKLFF. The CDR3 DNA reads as TGTGCCAGCAGCCCGGTCACGACTAATGAAAAACTGTTTTTT.

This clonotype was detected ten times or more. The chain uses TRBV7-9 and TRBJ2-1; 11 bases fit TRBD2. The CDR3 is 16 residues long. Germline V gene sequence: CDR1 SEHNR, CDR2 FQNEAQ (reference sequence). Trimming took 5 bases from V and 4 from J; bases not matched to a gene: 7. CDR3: CASSPRLAGKYNEQFF. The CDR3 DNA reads TGTGCCAGCAGCCCCCGACTAGCGGGGAAGTACAATGAGCAGTTCTTC. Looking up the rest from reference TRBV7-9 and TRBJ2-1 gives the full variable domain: DTGVSQNPRHKITKRGQNVTFRCDPISEHNRLYWYRQTLGQGPEFLTYFQNEAQLEKSRLLSDRFSAERPKGSFSTLEIQRTEQGDSAMYLCASSPRLAGKYNEQFFGPGTRLTVL.

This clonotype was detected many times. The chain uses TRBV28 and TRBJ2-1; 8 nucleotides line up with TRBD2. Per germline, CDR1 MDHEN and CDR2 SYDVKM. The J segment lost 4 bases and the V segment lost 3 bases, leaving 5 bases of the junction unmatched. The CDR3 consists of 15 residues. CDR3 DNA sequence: TGTGCCAGCAGTTTCGTCACGGGAGGGTACAATGAGCAGTTCTTC. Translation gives CASSFVTGGYNEQFF.

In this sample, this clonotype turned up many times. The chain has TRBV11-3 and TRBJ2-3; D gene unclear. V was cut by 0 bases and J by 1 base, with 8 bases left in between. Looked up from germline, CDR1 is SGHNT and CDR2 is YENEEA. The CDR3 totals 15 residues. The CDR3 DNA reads TGTGCCAGCAGCTTAGAGGGCGGTCGCACAGATACGCAGTATTTT. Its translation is CASSLEGGRTDTQYF.

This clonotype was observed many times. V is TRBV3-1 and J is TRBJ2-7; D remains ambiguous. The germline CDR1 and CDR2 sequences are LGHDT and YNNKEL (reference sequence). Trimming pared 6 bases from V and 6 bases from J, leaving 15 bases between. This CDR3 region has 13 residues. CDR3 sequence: CASSERSPAEQYF. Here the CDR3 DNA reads TGTGCCAGCAGTGAAAGAAGCCCCGCCGAGCAGTACTTC.

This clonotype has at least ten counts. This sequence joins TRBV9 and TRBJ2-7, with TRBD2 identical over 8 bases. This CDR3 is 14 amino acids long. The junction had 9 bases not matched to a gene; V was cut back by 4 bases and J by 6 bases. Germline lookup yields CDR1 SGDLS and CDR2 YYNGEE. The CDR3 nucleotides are TGTGCCAGCAGCCTCGGGGGGGAGAAGCTCGAGCAGTACTTC. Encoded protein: CASSLGGEKLEQYF. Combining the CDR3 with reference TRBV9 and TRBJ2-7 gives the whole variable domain DSGVTQTPKHLITATGQRVTLRCSPRSGDLSVYWYQQSLDQGLQFLIQYYNGEERAKGNILERFSAQQFPDLHSELNLSSLELGDSALYFCASSLGGEKLEQYFGPGTRLTVT.

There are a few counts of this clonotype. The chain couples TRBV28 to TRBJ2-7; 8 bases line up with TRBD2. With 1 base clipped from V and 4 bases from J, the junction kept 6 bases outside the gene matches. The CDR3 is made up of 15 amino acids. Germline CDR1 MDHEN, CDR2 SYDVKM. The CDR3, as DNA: TGTGCCAGCAGTTTATCCAGCGGGGGTTCGTACGAGCAGTACTTC. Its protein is CASSLSSGGSYEQYF.

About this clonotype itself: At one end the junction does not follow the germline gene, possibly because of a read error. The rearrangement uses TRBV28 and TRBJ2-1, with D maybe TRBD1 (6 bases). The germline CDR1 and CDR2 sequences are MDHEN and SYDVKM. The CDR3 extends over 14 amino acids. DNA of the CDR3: TGTGCCAGTGGGGGCGAGAGTAGGGGGAATGAGCAGTTCTTT. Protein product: CASGGESRGNEQFF.

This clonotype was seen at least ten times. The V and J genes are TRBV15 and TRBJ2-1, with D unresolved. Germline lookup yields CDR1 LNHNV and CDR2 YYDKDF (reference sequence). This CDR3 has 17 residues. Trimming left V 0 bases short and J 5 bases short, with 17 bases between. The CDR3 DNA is TGTGCCACCAGCAGAGACGGTCCTGGGTCCTTAGACAATGAGCAGTTCTTC. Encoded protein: CATSRDGPGSLDNEQFF.

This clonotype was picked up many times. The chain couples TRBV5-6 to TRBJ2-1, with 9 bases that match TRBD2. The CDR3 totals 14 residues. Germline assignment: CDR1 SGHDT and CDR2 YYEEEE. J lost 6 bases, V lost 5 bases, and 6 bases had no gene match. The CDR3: CASSLAGVRNEQFF. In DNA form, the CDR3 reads TGTGCCAGCAGTTTAGCGGGAGTTCGCAATGAGCAGTTCTTC.

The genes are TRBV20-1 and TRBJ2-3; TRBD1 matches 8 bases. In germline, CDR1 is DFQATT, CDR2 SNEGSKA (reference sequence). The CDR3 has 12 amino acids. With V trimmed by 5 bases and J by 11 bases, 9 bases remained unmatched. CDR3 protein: CSASRDRFKQYF. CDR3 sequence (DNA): TGCAGTGCTTCCCGGGACAGGTTTAAGCAGTATTTT.

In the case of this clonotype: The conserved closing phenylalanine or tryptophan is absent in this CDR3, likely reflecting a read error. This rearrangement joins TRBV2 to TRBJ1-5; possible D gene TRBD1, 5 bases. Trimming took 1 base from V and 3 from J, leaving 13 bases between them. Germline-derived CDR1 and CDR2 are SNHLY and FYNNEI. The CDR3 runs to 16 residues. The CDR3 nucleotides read TGTGCCAGCAGTGAAGGGGGCAGAAGGGCCAATCAGCCCCAGCATCTT. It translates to CASSEGGRRANQPQHL.

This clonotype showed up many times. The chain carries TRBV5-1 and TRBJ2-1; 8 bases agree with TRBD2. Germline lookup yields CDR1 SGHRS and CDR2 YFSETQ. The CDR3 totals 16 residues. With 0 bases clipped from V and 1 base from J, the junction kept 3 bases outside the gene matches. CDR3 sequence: CASSLVVAGSYNEQFF. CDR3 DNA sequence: TGCGCCAGCAGCTTGGTGGTAGCGGGATCCTACAATGAGCAGTTCTTC.

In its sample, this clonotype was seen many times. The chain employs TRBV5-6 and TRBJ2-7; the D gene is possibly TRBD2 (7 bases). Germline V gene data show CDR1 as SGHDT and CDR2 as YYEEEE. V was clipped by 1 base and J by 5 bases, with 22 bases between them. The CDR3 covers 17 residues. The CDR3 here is CASSLYVFRGGADEQYF. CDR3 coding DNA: TGTGCCAGCAGCTTGTATGTTTTTAGGGGGGGGGCCGACGAGCAGTACTTC. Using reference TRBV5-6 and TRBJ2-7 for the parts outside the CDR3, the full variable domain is DAGVTQSPTHLIKTRGQQVTLRCSPKSGHDTVSWYQQALGQGPQFIFQYYEEEERQRGNFPDRFSGHQFPNYSSELNVNALLLGDSALYLCASSLYVFRGGADEQYFGPGTRLTVT.

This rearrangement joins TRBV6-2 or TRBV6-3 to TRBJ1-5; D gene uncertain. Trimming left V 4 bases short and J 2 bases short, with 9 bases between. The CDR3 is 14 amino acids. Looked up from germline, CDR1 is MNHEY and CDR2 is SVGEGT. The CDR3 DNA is TGTGCCAGCAGTTTCCAGTGGGGCAATCAGCCCCAGCATTTT. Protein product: CASSFQWGNQPQHF.

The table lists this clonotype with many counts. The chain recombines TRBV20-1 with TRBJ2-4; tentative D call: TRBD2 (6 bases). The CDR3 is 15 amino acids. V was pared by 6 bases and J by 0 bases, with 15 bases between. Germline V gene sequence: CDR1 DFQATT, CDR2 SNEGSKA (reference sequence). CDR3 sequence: CSAIPGLLAKNIQYF. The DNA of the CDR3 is TGCAGTGCCATCCCGGGACTCCTAGCCAAAAACATTCAGTACTTC.

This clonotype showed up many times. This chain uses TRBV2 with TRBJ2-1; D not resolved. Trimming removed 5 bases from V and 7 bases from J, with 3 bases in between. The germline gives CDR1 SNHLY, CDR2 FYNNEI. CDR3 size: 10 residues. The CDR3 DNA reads TGTGCCAGCAGTTCGAATGAGCAGTTCTTC. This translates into CASSSNEQFF. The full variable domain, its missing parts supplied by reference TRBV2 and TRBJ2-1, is EPEVTQTPSHQVTQMGQEVILRCVPISNHLYFYWYRQILGQKVEFLVSFYNNEISEKSEIFDDQFSVERPDGSNFTLKIRSTKLEDSAMYFCASSSNEQFFGPGTRLTVL.

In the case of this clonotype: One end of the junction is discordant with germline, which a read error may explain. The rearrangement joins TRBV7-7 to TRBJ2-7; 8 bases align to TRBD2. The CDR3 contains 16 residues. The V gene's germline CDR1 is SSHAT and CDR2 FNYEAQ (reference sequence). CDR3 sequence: CASSPPGLALSYEQYF. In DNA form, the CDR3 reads TGTGCTAGCAGCCCACCCGGACTAGCCCTCTCCTACGAGCAGTACTTC.